The T cell receptor beta chain described here comes from a study of radiation and T cells in renal cell carcinoma. Some clones are missing from TCRdb's copy, which holds only in-frame ones; the method was immunoSEQ multiplex PCR. Found here are about 74,000 clones, roughly 87% of them singletons; the top ten hold 6%. The CDR3 is made up of 15 amino acids. The junction had 13 bases not matched to a gene; V was cut back by 6 bases and J by 7 bases. CDR1 is SGHTA and CDR2 is FQGNSA in the germline V gene. Time point noted: blood 4 weeks post-SBRT, at nephrectomy. Treatment defined: 15 Gy SBRT to primary tumor, nephrectomy 4 weeks later.

The clonotype was recovered from a woman aged 70 to 79 with renal cell carcinoma. The sequencing here drew on blood, taken from a patient whose treatment included radiotherapy and nephrectomy. The chain carries TRBV7-2 and TRBJ2-7; 9 bases fit TRBD2. CDR3 DNA sequence: TGTGCCAGCAGTCTTGCCCGCGGGGGGGCGAGGGAGCAGTACTTC. Its translation is CASSLARGGAREQYF.